The T cell receptor beta chain described here comes from a study of CD4 T cells in relation to SARS-CoV-2 and coronaviruses. Sequencing used immunoSEQ multiplex PCR; TCRdb keeps in-frame clones, though not all of them. Among over 25,000 clones, around 78% were seen once, and the ten largest hold 20% to 25%. Before the COVID-19 pandemic, during about 2010-2018, CD4+ T cells were taken from unexposed donors. The cells were cultured for over eight days before CD4+ T cells were isolated. As cell numbers allowed, unexposed-donor CD4+ T cells faced SARS-CoV-2 S/N and four cold-coronavirus spikes. On days 3 and 7, cultures got half fresh IL-2 medium. As for this clone: Its antigen is not known.

With 1 base removed from V and 0 bases from J, the gap between germline ends came to 9 bases. In germline, CDR1 is SGHRS, CDR2 YFSETQ. This CDR3 has 15 residues. Sequenced material: CD4+ T cells from PBMCs, cultured in vitro. The sequence came from a human donor in good health. This chain uses TRBV5-1 with TRBJ2-3; no reliable D call. The CDR3 spells CASSLRVSSTDTQYF. DNA for the CDR3: TGCGCCAGCAGCTTGAGGGTCTCCAGCACAGATACGCAGTATTTT.